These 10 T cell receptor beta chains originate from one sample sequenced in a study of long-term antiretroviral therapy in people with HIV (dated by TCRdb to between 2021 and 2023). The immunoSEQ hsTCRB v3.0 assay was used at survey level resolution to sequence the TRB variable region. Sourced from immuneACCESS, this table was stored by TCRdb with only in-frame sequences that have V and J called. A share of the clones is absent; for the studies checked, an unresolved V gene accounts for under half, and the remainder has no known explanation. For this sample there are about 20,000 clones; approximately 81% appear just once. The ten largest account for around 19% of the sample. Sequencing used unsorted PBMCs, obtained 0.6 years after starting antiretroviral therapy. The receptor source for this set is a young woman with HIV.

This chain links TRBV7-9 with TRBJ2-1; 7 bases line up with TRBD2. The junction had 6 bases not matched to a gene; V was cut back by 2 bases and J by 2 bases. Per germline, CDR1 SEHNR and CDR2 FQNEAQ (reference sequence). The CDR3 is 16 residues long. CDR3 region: CASSLWGTTAYNEQFF. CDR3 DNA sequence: TGTGCCAGCAGCTTATGGGGGACTACCGCCTACAATGAGCAGTTCTTC.

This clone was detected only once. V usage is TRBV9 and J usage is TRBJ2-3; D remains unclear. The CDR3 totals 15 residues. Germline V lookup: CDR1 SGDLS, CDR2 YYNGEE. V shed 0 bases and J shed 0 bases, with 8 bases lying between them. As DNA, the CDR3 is TGTGCCAGCAGCGTAGGAGTGGATAGCACAGATACGCAGTATTTT. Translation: CASSVGVDSTDTQYF.

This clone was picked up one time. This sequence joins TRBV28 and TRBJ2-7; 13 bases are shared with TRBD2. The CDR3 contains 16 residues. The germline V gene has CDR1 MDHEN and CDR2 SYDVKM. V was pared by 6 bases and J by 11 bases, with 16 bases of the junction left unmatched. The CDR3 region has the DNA TGTGCCAGCAGCACACCCCCGGGACTAGCGGGATCGTCGGAGTACTTC. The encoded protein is CASSTPPGLAGSSEYF. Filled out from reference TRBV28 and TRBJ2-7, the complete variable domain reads DVKVTQSSRYLVKRTGEKVFLECVQDMDHENMFWYRQDPGLGLRLIYFSYDVKMKEKGDIPEGYSVSREKKERFSLILESASTNQTSMYLCASSTPPGLAGSSEYFGPGTRLTVT.

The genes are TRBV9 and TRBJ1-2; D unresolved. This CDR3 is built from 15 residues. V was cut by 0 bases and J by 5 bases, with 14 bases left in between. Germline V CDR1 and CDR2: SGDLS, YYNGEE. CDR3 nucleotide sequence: TGTGCCAGCAGCGTAGCCGATACGGGCGGGTATGGCTACACCTTC. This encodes CASSVADTGGYGYTF.

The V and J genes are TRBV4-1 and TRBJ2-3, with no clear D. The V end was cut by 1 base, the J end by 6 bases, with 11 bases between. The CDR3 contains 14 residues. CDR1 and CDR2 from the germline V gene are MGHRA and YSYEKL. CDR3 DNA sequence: TGCGCCAGCAGCCAAGGGGATAGTTGGGATACGCAGTATTTT. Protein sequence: CASSQGDSWDTQYF.

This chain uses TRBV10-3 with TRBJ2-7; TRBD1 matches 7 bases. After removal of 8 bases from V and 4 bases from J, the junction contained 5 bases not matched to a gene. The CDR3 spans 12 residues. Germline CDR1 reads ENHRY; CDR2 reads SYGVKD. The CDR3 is CAIAEDRYEQYF. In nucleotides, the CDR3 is TGTGCCATCGCCGAGGACAGGTACGAGCAGTACTTC.

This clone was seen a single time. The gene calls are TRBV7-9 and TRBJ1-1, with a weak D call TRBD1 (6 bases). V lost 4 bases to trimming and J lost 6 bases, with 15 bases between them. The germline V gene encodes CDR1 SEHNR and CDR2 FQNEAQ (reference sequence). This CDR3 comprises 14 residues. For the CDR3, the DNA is TGTGCCAGCAGCTCCAGGGGTGGATCCGCTGAAGCTTTCTTT. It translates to CASSSRGGSAEAFF.

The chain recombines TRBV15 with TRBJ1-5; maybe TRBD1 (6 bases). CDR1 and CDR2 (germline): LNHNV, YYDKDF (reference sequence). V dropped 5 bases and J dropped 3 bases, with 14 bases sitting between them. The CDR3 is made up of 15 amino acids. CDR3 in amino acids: CATSGRGAPNQPQHF. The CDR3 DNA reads TGTGCCACCAGCGGCCGGGGGGCCCCCAATCAGCCCCAGCATTTT. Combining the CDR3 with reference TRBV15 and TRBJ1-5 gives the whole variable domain DAMVIQNPRYQVTQFGKPVTLSCSQTLNHNVMYWYQQKSSQAPKLLFHYYDKDFNNEADTPDNFQSRRPNTSFCFLDIRSPGLGDTAMYLCATSGRGAPNQPQHFGDGTRLSIL.

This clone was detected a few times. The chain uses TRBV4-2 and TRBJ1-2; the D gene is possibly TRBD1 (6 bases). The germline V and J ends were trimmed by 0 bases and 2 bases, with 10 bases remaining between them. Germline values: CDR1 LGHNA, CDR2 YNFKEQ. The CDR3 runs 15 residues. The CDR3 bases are TGTGCCAGCAGCCAAGAGGTAACAGGGAACTATGGCTACACCTTC. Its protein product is CASSQEVTGNYGYTF.

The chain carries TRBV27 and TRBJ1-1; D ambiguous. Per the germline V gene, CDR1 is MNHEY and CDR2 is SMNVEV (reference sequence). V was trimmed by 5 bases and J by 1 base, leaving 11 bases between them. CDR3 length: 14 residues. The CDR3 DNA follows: TGTGCCAGCAGTCTTATGGTAGGGAACACTGAAGCTTTCTTT. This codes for CASSLMVGNTEAFF.